The TCR beta chain described here comes from a study of CD8 T cells in ankylosing spondylitis. V shed 3 bases and J 5 bases; nucleotides not matched to a gene: 4. CDR1 MDHEN and CDR2 SYDVKM come from the germline V gene. This CDR3 has 14 residues. This clonotype was seen a handful of times. With molecular barcodes, quantitative 5'-RACE was used to make the TCR beta libraries. Using its own MiXCR run on the 5' RACE reads, TCRdb lists one record per CDR3 protein. The table shows 110,000 to 150,000 distinct CDR3 sequences, with roughly 8.4% occurring only once. This TCR derives from a male donor with ankylosing spondylitis. The chain carries TRBV28 and TRBJ2-1, with 7 bases that match TRBD1. The sequenced material came from synovial fluid, either unsorted or a sorted T cell fraction (not recorded which). CDR3 loop: CASSFRDRNNEQFF. The CDR3 bases are TGTGCCAGCAGTTTCCGGGACAGAAACAATGAGCAGTTCTTC.